These T cell receptor beta chains were read from a single sample in a study of cytomegalovirus exposure and HLA in healthy donors. Sequencing was performed with immunoSEQ multiplex PCR; in TCRdb, only in-frame clones are kept and a portion is missing. The sample includes some 73,000 clones, roughly 89% of them seen just once. Sequencing input: PBMCs. The receptors come from a woman younger than 35 in good health and CMV-seropositive. CDR3s include the opening cysteine and the closing phenylalanine or tryptophan. A D gene is named only where the DNA matches it firmly. Part of the rows lack a size; the others show once, few, many or a class for expanded clones.

v_call	cdr3_length	clone_size	j_call	d_call	cdr3_aa
TRBV7-8	12	NA	TRBJ2-1	NA	CASSLSSLTQFF
TRBV4-3	13	NA	TRBJ1-2	NA	CASSQTGVYGYTF
TRBV2	16	NA	TRBJ2-2	TRBD2	CASRGGLAGLPGELFF
TRBV6-6	16	NA	TRBJ2-4	TRBD1	CASSYSTGVAKNIQYF
TRBV6-5	16	medium-sized	TRBJ2-3	TRBD1	CASSSTSDRGFDTQYF
TRBV4-3	15	NA	TRBJ1-6	NA	CASSQSLGSGSPLHF
TRBV6-4	14	NA	TRBJ2-3	TRBD2	CASSASGGTDTQYF
TRBV6-1	14	NA	TRBJ1-6	NA	CASSEAHSVSPLHF
TRBV6-1	16	NA	TRBJ1-1	NA	CASSEGTGPMNTEAFF
TRBV27	12	once	TRBJ2-1	NA	CASSFRKDSEFF
TRBV7-7	15	NA	TRBJ2-7	TRBD1	CASSYRQGSAYEQYF
TRBV30	14	NA	TRBJ1-1	TRBD1	CAWSVLGQGARAFF
TRBV19	16	NA	TRBJ1-6	TRBD1	CASSIALDRDNSPLHF
TRBV19	16	NA	TRBJ2-5	NA	CASSIRIAAGQETQYF
TRBV6-6	14	NA	TRBJ1-5	TRBD1	CASSYSGDRQPQHF
TRBV5-1	14	NA	TRBJ2-1	NA	CAGSTGQSVDEQFF
TRBV6-1	14	NA	TRBJ2-3	NA	CASSDIRGADTQYF
TRBV7-9	13	NA	TRBJ2-7	NA	CASSEHGQYPEYF
TRBV4-3	15	NA	TRBJ1-2	NA	CASSQVIFLNYGYTF
TRBV15	12	NA	TRBJ2-5	NA	CATSRVRETQYF
TRBV19	16	NA	TRBJ2-1	TRBD1	CASSIIKGTARDEQFF
TRBV19	16	NA	TRBJ1-5	TRBD1	CASSRRTGDSNQPQHF
TRBV4-1	15	NA	TRBJ1-1	TRBD1	CASSHKPGGRTEAFF
TRBV6-6	13	NA	TRBJ2-5	NA	CASSYFQKETQYF
TRBV4-3	19	once	TRBJ2-2	NA	CASSQGPRGAFANTGELFF
TRBV28	16	NA	TRBJ2-1	TRBD2	CASSIRTSGKYNEQFF
TRBV4-2	17	NA	TRBJ1-4	NA	CASSQEPIWTSNEKLFF
TRBV11-3	15	NA	TRBJ2-3	TRBD1	CASSSQGARTDTQYF
TRBV5-4	15	NA	TRBJ2-3	TRBD1	CASSRGTGEFDTQYF
TRBV15	14	NA	TRBJ1-2	TRBD1	CATSSRTGYHGYTF
TRBV7-9	12	NA	TRBJ2-1	NA	CASSLLRNEQFF
TRBV5-4	16	NA	TRBJ2-3	TRBD2	CASSSKREATEGTQYF
TRBV4-1	14	NA	TRBJ2-1	NA	CASSQGGSYNEQFF
TRBV5-1	17	NA	TRBJ2-7	TRBD2	CASSYGLAGAPSYEQYF
TRBV19	14	NA	TRBJ2-1	NA	CASSFDLGGNEQFF
TRBV30	13	NA	TRBJ2-2	NA	CAWRAVEAGELFF
TRBV7-9	14	NA	TRBJ1-4	NA	CASSLDRGSEKLFF
TRBV28	15	NA	TRBJ2-3	NA	CASSSGAPNTDTQYF
TRBV6-5	14	NA	TRBJ2-5	NA	CASSYTAGQETQYF
TRBV6-6	13	NA	TRBJ2-1	TRBD2	CASGLADYNEQFF
TRBV2	15	NA	TRBJ1-4	TRBD1	CASSNTGTGLEKLFF
TRBV27	15	NA	TRBJ2-1	TRBD2	CASSLKLAGGNEQFF
TRBV15	11	NA	TRBJ2-5	NA	CATSRTETQYF
TRBV6-6	12	NA	TRBJ1-2	NA	CASRGGHYGYTF
TRBV6-4	14	NA	TRBJ2-5	TRBD2	CASSERGGQETQYF
TRBV6-1	17	NA	TRBJ1-2	NA	CASSEAQVAAFNYGYTF
TRBV15	18	once	TRBJ2-1	TRBD2	CATSRRLAGRSSYNEQFF
TRBV7-9	15	once	TRBJ2-2	NA	CASSSGVGNTGELFF
TRBV4-1	16	NA	TRBJ1-6	NA	CASSQDPGRTNSPLHF
TRBV6-5	14	NA	TRBJ1-4	NA	CASSPGRENEKLFF
TRBV7-8	17	NA	TRBJ1-2	NA	CASSLGVSGGRTYGYTF
TRBV6-6	13	NA	TRBJ1-1	NA	CASSWGESTEAFF
TRBV2	15	NA	TRBJ2-2	NA	CASSDHNRNTGELFF
TRBV28	15	NA	TRBJ2-7	NA	CASSFDRWTSYEQYF
TRBV7-9	17	NA	TRBJ1-2	NA	CASSLVSGVPLVYGYTF